The following is a TCR beta chain sequence with its context. Its cognate antigen is unknown. Expressed TCRB transcripts were sequenced, since all the RNA that had been isolated was reverse transcribed. This table comes from immunoSEQ multiplex PCR, and its TCRdb copy is limited to in-frame clones, with some not included. The data hold over 650,000 clones, with around 15% observed a single time. The data derive from a study of beta chain features in type 1 diabetes. Regarding the study as a whole: When Type 1 diabetes patients were examined, their TCRB CDR3s proved moderately but significantly shorter in all four CD4+ subsets.

Sequenced input: naive CD4+ T cells from blood. The clonotype originates from a man aged 18 to 29 with type 1 diabetes.

The CDR3 region is CASSRTGSTNTGELFF. DNA for the CDR3: TGTGCCAGCAGCCGGACAGGCAGCACGAACACCGGGGAGCTGTTTTTT. The chain combines TRBV7-9 with TRBJ2-2, with 7 positions matching TRBD1. Germline CDR1 SEHNR, CDR2 FQNEAQ (reference sequence). CDR3 size: 16 residues. With 5 bases clipped from V and 0 bases from J, the junction kept 6 bases outside the gene matches.